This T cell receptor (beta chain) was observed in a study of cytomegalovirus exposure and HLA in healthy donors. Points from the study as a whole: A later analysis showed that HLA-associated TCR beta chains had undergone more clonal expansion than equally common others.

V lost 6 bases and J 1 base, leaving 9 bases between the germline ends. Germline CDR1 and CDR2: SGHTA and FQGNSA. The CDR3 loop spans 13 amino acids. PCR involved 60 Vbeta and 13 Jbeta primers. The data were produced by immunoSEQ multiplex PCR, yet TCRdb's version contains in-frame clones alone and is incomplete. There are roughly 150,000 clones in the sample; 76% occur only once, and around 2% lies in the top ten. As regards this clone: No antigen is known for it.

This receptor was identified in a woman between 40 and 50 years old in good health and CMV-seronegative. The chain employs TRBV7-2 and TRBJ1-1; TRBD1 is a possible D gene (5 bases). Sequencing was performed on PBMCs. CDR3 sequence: CASRMTENTEAFF. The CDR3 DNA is TGTGCCAGCAGGATGACAGAGAACACTGAAGCTTTCTTT.